These 14 T cell receptor beta chains came from one sample sequenced in a study of T cells after yellow fever vaccination. TCRdb reanalysed the 5' RACE reads using MiXCR and keeps one entry per CDR3 protein. The table shows around 46,000 distinct CDR3 sequences, with roughly 7.3% occurring only once. Specimen: CD8+ T cells sorted from PBMCs, collected roughly 15 days after the first yellow fever vaccination. The receptors stem from a man younger than 35 who received the YFV17D yellow fever vaccine.

This clonotype appeared many times. The chain is built from TRBV7-9 and TRBJ2-5, with TRBD2 identical over 13 bases. CDR1 SEHNR and CDR2 FQNEAQ come from the germline V gene (reference sequence). The CDR3 is made up of 16 amino acids. Trimming took 5 bases from V and 5 from J; bases not matched to a gene: 8. CDR3 amino acids: CASSPGTSGAEETQYF. For the CDR3, the DNA is TGTGCCAGCAGCCCCGGGACTAGCGGGGCCGAGGAGACCCAGTACTTC.

This clonotype was seen ten or more times. DNA for the CDR3: TGCGCCAGCAGCCCGATCGGGGGGCGCCACGAGCAGTACTTC. Its protein is CASSPIGGRHEQYF. This chain links TRBV4-1 with TRBJ2-7; tentative D call: TRBD2 (7 bases). The ends were cut back, 4 bases at V and 5 bases at J, with 15 bases in the middle. The CDR3 has 14 amino acids. Per germline, CDR1 MGHRA and CDR2 YSYEKL.

This clonotype was observed at least ten times. This chain uses TRBV2 with TRBJ1-1; perhaps TRBD1 as D (5 bases). Germline V gene sequence: CDR1 SNHLY, CDR2 FYNNEI. CDR3 size: 13 residues. V was cut by 6 bases and J by 6 bases, with 14 bases left in between. CDR3 residues: CASRPDPGAEAFF. Written as DNA, the CDR3 is TGTGCCAGCAGGCCGGACCCGGGGGCTGAAGCTTTCTTT.

This clonotype was detected many times. J is TRBJ1-1 and V is TRBV20-1; unclear D gene. The germline CDR1 and CDR2 sequences are DFQATT and SNEGSKA (reference sequence). V was clipped by 0 bases and J by 9 bases, with 8 bases between them. This CDR3 has 11 residues. For the CDR3, the DNA is TGCAGTGCTAGAGATTTACAGAAAGCTTTCTTT. Its protein product is CSARDLQKAFF.

Many counts were recorded for this clonotype. The V gene is TRBV7-6, the J gene TRBJ2-5; perhaps TRBD2 as D (5 bases). CDR1 is SGHVS and CDR2 is FNYEAQ in the germline V gene. This CDR3 is 13 amino acids long. The ends were cut back, 3 bases at V and 1 base at J, with 6 bases in the middle. In DNA form, the CDR3 reads TGTGCCAGCAGCTTCAGCGGCCAAGAGACCCAGTACTTC. Translated, it gives CASSFSGQETQYF.

This clonotype was counted many times. This chain links TRBV4-3 with TRBJ2-5, with 8 bases aligning to TRBD2. This CDR3 has 17 residues. Trimming at V came to 0 bases and at J to 5 bases, leaving 11 bases not matched to a gene. CDR1 is LGHNA, CDR2 YSLEER, per germline. The CDR3: CASSQDLAGGDGETQYF. CDR3 sequence (DNA): TGCGCCAGCAGCCAAGATTTGGCGGGGGGCGATGGGGAGACCCAGTACTTC.

Ten or more counts support this clonotype. The gene calls are TRBV6-5 and TRBJ2-1; D is unresolved. The V gene's germline CDR1 is MNHEY and CDR2 SVGAGI. Trimming took 6 bases from V and 2 from J, leaving 8 bases between them. The CDR3 has 13 amino acids. The CDR3 loop reads CASSYLPYNEQFF. In nucleotides, the CDR3 is TGTGCCAGCAGCTACCTCCCCTACAATGAGCAGTTCTTC.

This clonotype has at least ten counts. The chain recombines TRBV7-2 with TRBJ2-7, with 13 bases identical to TRBD2. Germline loops: CDR1 SGHTA, CDR2 FQGNSA. The J segment lost 3 bases and the V segment lost 5 bases, leaving 4 bases of the junction unmatched. The CDR3 covers 15 residues. This CDR3 is CASSQTSGGYYEQYV. Here the CDR3 DNA reads TGTGCCAGCAGCCAGACTAGCGGGGGGTACTACGAGCAGTACGTC.

This clonotype came up many times. V and J are TRBV7-8 and TRBJ2-1; maybe TRBD2 (6 bases). The germline V gene has CDR1 SGHVS and CDR2 FQNEAQ. V gave up 5 bases and J gave up 4 bases, with 15 bases separating them. The CDR3 loop spans 15 amino acids. DNA of the CDR3: TGTGCCAGCAGCATAACCGGGACTTCATACAATGAGCAGTTCTTC. This encodes CASSITGTSYNEQFF.

This clonotype was observed at least ten times. The chain uses TRBV12-3 or TRBV12-4 and TRBJ2-5; the D is unclear. V dropped 1 base and J dropped 3 bases, with 6 bases sitting between them. The CDR3 loop spans 13 amino acids. Written as DNA, the CDR3 is TGTGCCAGCAGTTTAGGCTACGAAGAGACCCAGTACTTC. This gives the protein CASSLGYEETQYF.

The sample holds a few counts of this clonotype. The CDR3 region is CAITPSGGPNTGELFF. The CDR3 nucleotides are TGTGCCATCACCCCTAGCGGGGGGCCGAACACCGGGGAGCTGTTTTTT. V is TRBV10-3 and J is TRBJ2-2, with TRBD2 identical over 11 bases. CDR3 length equals 16 residues. In germline, CDR1 is ENHRY, CDR2 SYGVKD. The V segment lost 7 bases and the J segment 0 bases; nucleotides outside the gene matches: 4.

This clonotype occurred many times. The V and J genes are TRBV5-1 and TRBJ2-1; either TRBD1 or TRBD2 may fit D (5 bases each). The germline gives CDR1 SGHRS, CDR2 YFSETQ. V gave up 0 bases and J gave up 6 bases, with 10 bases separating them. There are 14 residues in the CDR3. For the CDR3, the DNA is TGCGCCAGCAGCTTGGCTGGGACCACCAATGAGCAGTTCTTC. It translates to CASSLAGTTNEQFF.

This clonotype was seen at least ten times. CDR3 in amino acids: CASSPTNSGPDTQYF. In DNA, the CDR3 is TGCGCCAGCTCTCCTACGAACTCAGGGCCAGATACGCAGTATTTT. The rearrangement links TRBV5-1 to TRBJ2-3; possibly TRBD1 for D (5 bases). V was trimmed by 7 bases and J by 4 bases, leaving 19 bases between them. CDR3 length: 15 residues. Germline CDR1 reads SGHRS; CDR2 reads YFSETQ.

Many counts were recorded for this clonotype. J is TRBJ2-1 and V is TRBV6-2 or TRBV6-3, with D unresolved. This CDR3 is 11 amino acids long. CDR1 and CDR2 from the germline V gene are MNHEY and SVGEGT. V gave up 2 bases and J gave up 10 bases, with 6 bases separating them. Here the CDR3 reads CASSYPEEQFF. CDR3 nucleotides: TGTGCCAGCAGTTACCCGGAGGAGCAGTTCTTC.